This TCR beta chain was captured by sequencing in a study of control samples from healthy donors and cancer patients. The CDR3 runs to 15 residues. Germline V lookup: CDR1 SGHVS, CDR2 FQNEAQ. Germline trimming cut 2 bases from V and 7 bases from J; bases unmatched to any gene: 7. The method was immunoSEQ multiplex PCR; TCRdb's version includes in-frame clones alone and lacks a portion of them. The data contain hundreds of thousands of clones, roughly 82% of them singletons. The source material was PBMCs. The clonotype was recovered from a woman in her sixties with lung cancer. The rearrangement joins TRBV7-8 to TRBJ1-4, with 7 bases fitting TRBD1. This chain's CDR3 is CASSLKTGIFEKLFF. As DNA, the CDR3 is TGTGCCAGCAGCTTAAAGACAGGGATCTTTGAAAAACTGTTTTTT. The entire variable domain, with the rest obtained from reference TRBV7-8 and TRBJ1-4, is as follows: GAGVSQSPRYKVAKRGQDVALRCDPISGHVSLFWYQQALGQGPEFLTYFQNEAQLDKSGLPSDRFFAERPEGSVSTLKIQRTQQEDSAVYLCASSLKTGIFEKLFFGSGTQLSVL.